This paragraph reports one TCR beta chain. The sample is drawn from a study of blood T cell repertoires in COVID-19. The wider study: Sites in the United States, Italy and Spain provided acute and convalescent COVID-19 samples.

V was trimmed by 7 bases and J by 6 bases, leaving 17 bases between them. CDR3 size: 14 residues. The germline CDR1 and CDR2 sequences are SGHRS and YFSETQ. Those who participated ranged in age from roughly 18 to 100 years and resided in 24 US areas. Recovered status applied to Cohort 3 donors who had two consecutive negative PCRs. It also applied to those with clearance or with symptom resolution. How the authors handled the data: Quantification of nucleated cells was approximated via reference gene primer amplification. Some clones are missing from TCRdb's copy, which holds only in-frame ones; the method was immunoSEQ multiplex PCR. That table gives V, J and clone size, and the DNA gave D and trimming. The data show 150,000 or so clones, 80% to 85% seen once.

The rearrangement uses TRBV5-1 and TRBJ1-5, with D perhaps matching TRBD1 (6 bases). The sequence came from a woman in her sixties or seventies who had recovered from COVID-19. Sequenced input: PBMCs or T cells enriched from blood (not recorded which). CDR3 sequence (DNA): TGCGCCAGCCGAAGGACAGTGGACGGTCAGCCCCAGCATTTT. Translated: CASRRTVDGQPQHF.